The 10 T cell receptor beta chains listed next were all sequenced from one sample in a study of post-analysis software for immune sequencing data. The study's findings and limits: Elevated frequency relative to controls characterized several TRBV segments in patients, TRBV5-6, TRBV5-1 and TRBV20-1 among them.

Unique molecular identifiers featured in each of the TCR beta cDNA libraries. TCRdb used MiXCR to reprocess the PCR reads, holding one entry per CDR3 protein. The sample yields approximately 180,000 distinct CDR3 sequences, approximately 31% seen once. For these receptors, no antigen is known. The sequencing sample was made of blood. The receptors originated from a girl aged 5 to 17 with multiple sclerosis.

This clonotype was seen many times. CDR3 sequence (DNA): TGTGCCAGCAGTCCCGACAAGAAACAAGAGACCCAGTACTTC. Amino acids: CASSPDKKQETQYF. V usage is TRBV12-3 or TRBV12-4 and J usage is TRBJ2-5; D unresolved. V lost 5 bases, J lost 2 bases, and 12 bases lay in between. CDR3 length equals 14 residues.

There are many counts of this clonotype. The CDR3 DNA reads as TGCGCCAGCAGCCAAGCACCGGGACAGGGGATCGAGCAGTACTTC. This gives the protein CASSQAPGQGIEQYF. The genes are TRBV4-1 and TRBJ2-7, with 10 bases that match TRBD1. Germline CDR1 is MGHRA and CDR2 is YSYEKL. Trimming at V came to 1 base and at J to 6 bases, leaving 6 bases not matched to a gene. The CDR3 has 15 amino acids.

The rearrangement links TRBV20-1 to TRBJ2-5; 13 bases fit TRBD2. This CDR3 contains 20 residues. The J segment lost 4 bases and the V segment lost 2 bases, leaving 19 bases of the junction unmatched. Germline assignment: CDR1 DFQATT and CDR2 SNEGSKA (reference sequence). The CDR3 is CSARSLAGGPGVSISETQYF. The DNA for the CDR3 is TGCAGTGCTAGATCACTAGCGGGAGGGCCAGGGGTGTCTATCTCAGAGACCCAGTACTTC.

This clonotype was recorded at least ten times. V usage is TRBV7-3 and J usage is TRBJ2-7; the D call may be TRBD1 or TRBD2 (5 bases each). V lost 2 bases, J lost 3 bases, and 17 bases lay in between. This CDR3 has 16 amino acids. Germline V gene data show CDR1 as SGHTA and CDR2 as FQGTGA. Here the CDR3 DNA reads TGTGCCAGCAGCTTACGCCGGGACCCAATGCACTACGAGCAGTACTTC. Translation: CASSLRRDPMHYEQYF.

In this sample, this clonotype turned up many times. The chain carries TRBV4-1 and TRBJ2-1, with TRBD2 matching over 8 bases. Per the germline V gene, CDR1 is MGHRA and CDR2 is YSYEKL. With 6 bases clipped from V and 4 bases from J, the junction kept 5 bases outside the gene matches. The CDR3 has 14 amino acids. The CDR3 region has the DNA TGCGCCAGCAGGGAGCGGGAGCTTTACAATGAGCAGTTCTTC. Residues: CASRERELYNEQFF.

Written as DNA, the CDR3 is TGTGCCAGCAGCCAAGAGAAGAGGGGTGAAGCTTTCTTT. It translates to CASSQEKRGEAFF. J is TRBJ1-1 and V is TRBV3-1; D is possibly TRBD1 (5 bases). The ends were cut back, 0 bases at V and 7 bases at J, with 9 bases in the middle. The V gene's germline CDR1 is LGHDT and CDR2 YNNKEL (reference sequence). There are 13 residues in the CDR3.

CDR3 sequence reads: CSARRALAGELFF. The CDR3 bases are TGCAGTGCACGGCGGGCTCTGGCCGGGGAGCTGTTTTTT. The chain links TRBV20-1 to TRBJ2-2, with TRBD2 as a possible D gene (5 bases). The CDR3 loop spans 13 amino acids. Trimming left V 6 bases short and J 6 bases short, with 14 bases between. Per germline, CDR1 DFQATT and CDR2 SNEGSKA (reference sequence).

This clonotype has just a few counts. The chain couples TRBV7-9 to TRBJ1-2; D is unclear. V dropped 4 bases and J dropped 8 bases, with 23 bases sitting between them. Germline V gene lookup returns CDR1 SEHNR and CDR2 FQNEAQ (reference sequence). There are 16 residues in the CDR3. CDR3 in DNA: TGTGCCAGCAGCTCAACCCTGGGCCTACTCCGGGAAGGCTACACCTTC. It specifies CASSSTLGLLREGYTF.

This sequence joins TRBV27 and TRBJ1-1; D unclear. The CDR3 is made up of 13 amino acids. V was pared by 5 bases and J by 1 base, with 8 bases between. CDR1 is MNHEY, CDR2 SMNVEV, per germline (reference sequence). As DNA, the CDR3 is TGTGCCAGCAGTGATCACGGGAACACTGAAGCTTTCTTT. Amino acids: CASSDHGNTEAFF.

This clonotype occurred many times. J is TRBJ1-2 and V is TRBV10-3, with 7 bases lining up with TRBD1. This CDR3 is built from 17 residues. V gave up 0 bases and J gave up 4 bases; unmatched junction bases: 11. CDR1 is ENHRY, CDR2 SYGVKD, per germline. DNA of the CDR3: TGTGCCATCAGTGAGTCGATGCTGACAGGGAGATTCTATGGCTACACCTTC. Protein: CAISESMLTGRFYGYTF.